Listed below are T cell receptor beta chains from one sample, sequenced in a study of cytomegalovirus exposure and HLA in healthy donors. Sequencing used immunoSEQ multiplex PCR; TCRdb keeps in-frame clones, though not all of them. The sample lists 73,000 or so clones, over 65% occurring once. The sample consisted of PBMCs. These receptor sequences come from a woman in her thirties or forties in good health and CMV-seropositive. CDR3s include the opening cysteine and the closing phenylalanine or tryptophan. The D gene is left open where the match is weak. Only part of the rows carry a size: once, few, many, or a class if the clone is expanded.

clone size	V gene	D gene	J gene	CDR3 protein	CDR3 DNA
few	TRBV7-2	TRBD1	TRBJ2-5	CASSYGQGTVETQYF	TGTGCCAGCAGCTATGGACAGGGGACGGTAGAGACCCAGTACTTC
-	TRBV6-5	TRBD2	TRBJ2-7	CASSYSTLAGSYEQYF	TGTGCCAGCAGTTACTCGACTCTAGCGGGTTCCTACGAGCAGTACTTC
-	TRBV9	-	TRBJ1-1	CASSVAVGQGTEAFF	TGTGCCAGCAGCGTAGCGGTGGGGCAGGGCACTGAAGCTTTCTTT
-	TRBV29-1	TRBD1	TRBJ2-5	CSVADRVYETQYF	TGCAGCGTTGCCGACAGGGTCTACGAGACCCAGTACTTC
-	TRBV5-6	TRBD1	TRBJ1-4	CASSLKGAGTGREKLFF	TGTGCCAGCAGCCTCAAAGGTGCCGGGACAGGGCGCGAAAAACTGTTTTTT
-	TRBV2	-	TRBJ2-7	CASKETDVYEQYF	TGTGCCAGCAAAGAGACAGATGTCTACGAGCAGTACTTC
-	TRBV19	-	TRBJ1-2	CASTLYGVTHYGYTF	TGTGCCAGTACCCTATACGGGGTAACACACTATGGCTACACCTTC
-	TRBV7-9	TRBD1	TRBJ2-6	CASSDRAGANVLTF	TGTGCCAGCAGCGACAGGGCTGGGGCCAACGTCCTGACTTTC
-	TRBV10-3	TRBD2	TRBJ2-1	CAIAGTSGVSSYNEQFF	TGTGCCATCGCCGGGACTAGCGGGGTCAGCTCCTACAATGAGCAGTTCTTC
once	TRBV9	-	TRBJ2-2	CASSVDGSTSPGELFF	TGTGCCAGCAGCGTAGATGGTAGTACCTCCCCCGGGGAGCTGTTTTTT
-	TRBV5-1	-	TRBJ2-3	CASSLNDFTDTQYF	TGCGCCAGCAGCTTGAACGACTTTACAGATACGCAGTATTTT
-	TRBV10-3	TRBD1	TRBJ2-2	CAIRDSIMNTGELFF	TGTGCCATTAGGGACAGCATCATGAACACCGGGGAGCTGTTTTTT
-	TRBV7-9	-	TRBJ2-1	CASSLEVGRPWVVNEQFF	TGTGCCAGCAGCTTAGAAGTTGGGCGACCCTGGGTAGTCAATGAGCAGTTCTTC
-	TRBV5-4	TRBD1	TRBJ2-3	CASSPRWTGGTDTQYF	TGTGCCAGCAGCCCCCGTTGGACAGGGGGGACAGATACGCAGTATTTT
few	TRBV4-2	-	TRBJ1-3	CASSRGTLRSEYSGNTIYF	TGTGCCAGCAGCCGCGGGACGCTGCGGTCTGAATACTCTGGAAACACCATATATTTT
-	TRBV18	TRBD2	TRBJ2-7	CASSPGGGVHEQYF	TGTGCCAGCTCACCCGGCGGGGGGGTCCACGAGCAGTACTTC
few	TRBV28	-	TRBJ2-7	CASSLGPGSSYEQYF	TGTGCCAGCAGTTTAGGTCCGGGGAGCTCCTACGAGCAGTACTTC
-	TRBV7-8	TRBD1	TRBJ1-2	CASSLVDRAPYGYTF	TGTGCCAGCAGCTTAGTTGACAGGGCTCCCTATGGCTACACCTTC
few	TRBV27	-	TRBJ1-5	CARDQGGNQPQHF	TGTGCCAGGGATCAGGGTGGCAATCAGCCCCAGCATTTT
-	TRBV10-3	-	TRBJ1-4	CAISELGAMEKLFF	TGTGCCATCAGTGAGCTGGGGGCGATGGAAAAACTGTTTTTT
-	TRBV28	TRBD1	TRBJ1-5	CASSRGQGLQPQHF	TGTGCCAGCAGCCGTGGACAGGGCCTACAGCCCCAGCATTTT
-	TRBV6-1	-	TRBJ2-2	CASRGSLTGELFF	TGTGCCAGCAGAGGGAGCTTAACCGGGGAGCTGTTTTTT
-	TRBV6-6	TRBD1	TRBJ2-7	CASTGTAEEKRQYF	TGTGCCAGCACCGGGACAGCGGAGGAAAAACGGCAGTACTTC
-	TRBV7-9	-	TRBJ2-5	CASSLLGQPGETQYF	TGTGCCAGCAGCCTTCTCGGTCAGCCCGGGGAGACCCAGTACTTC
few	TRBV5-1	TRBD1	TRBJ1-6	CASSGQGLRSPLHF	TGCGCCAGCAGCGGACAGGGTCTGAGATCACCCCTCCACTTT
-	TRBV7-9	-	TRBJ1-2	CASSLNLLGYTF	TGTGCCAGCAGCTTAAATCTTTTAGGCTACACCTTC
-	TRBV4-2	TRBD1	TRBJ2-4	CASSQGQAWNIQYF	TGTGCCAGCAGCCAGGGACAGGCGTGGAACATTCAGTACTTC
-	TRBV28	-	TRBJ2-1	CASSSTLAGSYNEQFF	TGTGCCAGCAGTTCCACCCTAGCTGGCTCCTACAATGAGCAGTTCTTC
-	TRBV7-3	TRBD1	TRBJ1-1	CASTQYGTGENTEAFF	TGTGCCAGCACCCAATACGGGACAGGGGAGAACACTGAAGCTTTCTTT
-	TRBV9	-	TRBJ1-1	CASSVRWEGGTEAFF	TGTGCCAGCAGCGTGAGGTGGGAGGGAGGGACGGAAGCTTTCTTT
-	TRBV7-2	TRBD1	TRBJ1-5	CASSLARGENQPQHF	TGTGCCAGCAGCTTAGCCAGGGGGGAGAATCAGCCCCAGCATTTT
-	TRBV14	TRBD1	TRBJ1-1	CASRRQGSNEAFF	TGTGCCAGCAGACGACAGGGCTCGAATGAAGCTTTCTTT
-	TRBV25-1	TRBD1	TRBJ1-2	CASTTGANGYTF	TGTGCCAGTACGACAGGGGCCAATGGCTACACCTTC
few	TRBV29-1	-	TRBJ2-3	CSVETGSNSQYF	TGCAGCGTTGAAACGGGGTCCAACTCGCAGTATTTT
-	TRBV20-1	-	TRBJ1-1	CTKGGTEAFF	TGCACCAAGGGGGGGACTGAAGCTTTCTTT
-	TRBV5-4	-	TRBJ1-5	CASSLGGRNQPQHF	TGTGCCAGCAGCTTGGGGGGGCGCAATCAGCCCCAGCATTTT
-	TRBV6-5	-	TRBJ2-7	CASNRHGSYEQYF	TGTGCCAGCAACCGACACGGATCCTACGAGCAGTACTTC
-	TRBV13	TRBD1	TRBJ1-2	CASSPGGLDYGYTF	TGTGCCAGCAGTCCAGGGGGCTTGGATTATGGCTACACCTTC
-	TRBV30	-	TRBJ1-2	CAWQGLNYGYTF	TGTGCCTGGCAGGGGCTAAACTATGGCTACACCTTC
once	TRBV10-1	TRBD2	TRBJ2-3	CASSEPGLVDTQYF	TGCGCCAGCAGCGAACCGGGACTAGTAGATACGCAGTATTTT
-	TRBV19	TRBD2	TRBJ2-1	CASSMGRGTRVNNEQFF	TGTGCCAGTAGTATGGGGAGGGGGACTAGGGTAAACAATGAGCAGTTCTTC
-	TRBV7-9	-	TRBJ1-3	CASSLEQVSGNTIYF	TGTGCCAGCAGCCTAGAACAGGTCTCTGGAAACACCATATATTTT
-	TRBV7-2	-	TRBJ2-4	CASSRDLRTRGGNIQYF	TGTGCCAGCAGCCGCGATTTAAGGACAAGGGGGGGAAACATTCAGTACTTC
few	TRBV4-2	-	TRBJ1-1	CASSPTTNQGAAEAFF	TGTGCCAGCAGCCCCACTACGAACCAGGGTGCGGCTGAAGCTTTCTTT
-	TRBV11-2	-	TRBJ2-7	CASSFSGDVSYEQYF	TGTGCCAGCAGCTTTTCGGGTGATGTCTCCTACGAGCAGTACTTC
-	TRBV4-1	TRBD1	TRBJ2-2	CASSLRDRGTGELFF	TGCGCCAGCAGCCTTAGGGACAGGGGCACCGGGGAGCTGTTTTTT
few	TRBV28	-	TRBJ1-1	CASRQDQLNTEAFF	TGTGCCAGCAGACAGGATCAATTGAACACTGAAGCTTTCTTT
-	TRBV6-5	TRBD1	TRBJ2-7	CASSFGQGALHEQYF	TGTGCCAGCAGTTTCGGACAGGGGGCGCTGCACGAGCAGTACTTC
-	TRBV11-2	-	TRBJ1-2	CASSLDHLREDGYTF	TGTGCCAGCAGCTTAGATCATCTTAGAGAAGATGGCTACACCTTC
-	TRBV15	TRBD1	TRBJ2-7	CATSRGQGGQYF	TGTGCCACCAGCAGAGGACAGGGTGGGCAGTACTTC
-	TRBV29-1	TRBD1	TRBJ2-7	CSVLGQGTGAYEQYF	TGCAGCGTGTTGGGACAGGGGACGGGGGCCTACGAGCAGTACTTC
-	TRBV9	-	TRBJ2-3	CASSVASGTDTQYF	TGTGCCAGCAGCGTAGCTAGCGGCACAGATACGCAGTATTTT
-	TRBV29-1	-	TRBJ1-2	CSVEPQGGYGYTF	TGCAGCGTTGAACCCCAGGGCGGCTATGGCTACACCTTC
-	TRBV28	-	TRBJ1-5	CASNIWGAGGGNQPQHF	TGTGCCAGCAACATATGGGGCGCCGGGGGGGGCAATCAGCCCCAGCATTTT
-	TRBV28	TRBD2	TRBJ2-1	CASSLSYSGTSEYNEQFF	TGTGCCAGCAGTTTGTCATATTCCGGGACTAGCGAATATAATGAGCAGTTCTTC
-	TRBV19	-	TRBJ2-1	CASSTPYDEQFF	TGTGCCAGTAGTACTCCCTACGATGAGCAGTTCTTC
once	TRBV29-1	TRBD1	TRBJ2-7	CSGGQGSYEQYF	TGCAGCGGGGGACAGGGATCCTACGAGCAGTACTTC